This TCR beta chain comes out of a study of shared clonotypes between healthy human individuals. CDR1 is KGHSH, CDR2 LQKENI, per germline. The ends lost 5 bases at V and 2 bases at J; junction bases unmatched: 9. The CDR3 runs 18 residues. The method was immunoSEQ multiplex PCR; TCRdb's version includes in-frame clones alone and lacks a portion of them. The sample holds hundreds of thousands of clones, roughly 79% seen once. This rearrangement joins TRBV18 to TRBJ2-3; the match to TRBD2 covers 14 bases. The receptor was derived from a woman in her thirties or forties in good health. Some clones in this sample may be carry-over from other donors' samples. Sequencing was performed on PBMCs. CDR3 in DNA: TGTGCCAGCTCATCCACCGGGACTAGCGGGAGAGCCACAGATACGCAGTATTTT. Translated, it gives CASSSTGTSGRATDTQYF.